This T cell receptor beta chain was recorded in a study of cytomegalovirus exposure and HLA in healthy donors. V lost 5 bases, J lost 2 bases, and 13 bases lay in between. This CDR3 is 16 amino acids long. Germline loops: CDR1 LGHNA, CDR2 YNFKEQ. The PCR employed 60 Vbeta primers together with 13 Jbeta primers. Assay used: immunoSEQ multiplex PCR; TCRdb lists only in-frame clones, some missing. The data show approximately 210,000 clones, with more than 75% seen just once and 1% to 1.5% held by the top ten. On this clone itself: Its cognate antigen is unknown.

Study-wide points: With later analysis, a missense DCLRE1C variant became linked to TCR beta V- and J-gene trimming. The analysis excluded some indistinguishable V segments, including TRBV6-2 and TRBV6-3. A prior analysis recorded that most TCR beta V segments were productive about 90% or about 30% of the time.

This sequence was found in a man younger than 40 in good health and CMV-seronegative. The rearrangement links TRBV4-2 to TRBJ2-6, with D perhaps TRBD1 (5 bases). Material: PBMCs. The CDR3 region is CASSSKQETGANVLTF. The CDR3 nucleotides are TGTGCCAGCAGCTCGAAACAGGAAACTGGGGCCAACGTCCTGACTTTC.